The next 8 T cell receptor beta chains were all read from a single sample in a study of T-cell memory formation after mild COVID-19. TCRdb fed the 5' RACE reads into MiXCR, producing one record per CDR3 protein. Of approximately 350,000 distinct CDR3 sequences in the sample, roughly 13% were seen once. The sequenced sample was PBMCs or a T cell subset sorted from them (not recorded which). All receptors derive from a young man who had mild COVID-19 (a few samples of this study predate the infection). Cell type and time point are not known.

For the CDR3, the DNA is TGTGCCAGCAGCAAAGGGGGACTAGCGGGGTGCGATGAGCAGTTCTTC. Translation gives CASSKGGLAGCDEQFF. The chain couples TRBV21-1 to TRBJ2-1; TRBD2 reflects the table's D call only, with no check against the DNA. TRBV21-1 is noted as a pseudogene. CDR3 size: 16 residues.

This clonotype appeared a few times. The chain carries TRBV7-8 and TRBJ2-5; D is unclear. CDR3 size: 13 residues. Germline V gene lookup returns CDR1 SGHVS and CDR2 FQNEAQ. The V and J ends lost 1 base and 7 bases respectively, with 10 bases between them. The CDR3 DNA reads as TGTGCCAGCAGCTTAGGCCTGCTAGGGACCCAGTACTTC. Residues: CASSLGLLGTQYF.

This clonotype was detected many times. The chain carries TRBV28 and TRBJ1-2; D is unclear. Trimming stripped 3 bases from V and 8 bases from J, with 13 bases between. CDR1 is MDHEN and CDR2 is SYDVKM in the germline V gene. This CDR3 contains 13 residues. CDR3 nucleotides: TGTGCCAGCAGTTTGTACGGTCCTGGCGGCTACACCTTC. It specifies CASSLYGPGGYTF.

The V and J genes are TRBV27 and TRBJ1-1; 10 nucleotides line up with TRBD1. J gave up 5 bases and V 5 bases, and 5 bases lay outside the gene matches. Germline V gene sequence: CDR1 MNHEY, CDR2 SMNVEV (reference sequence). The CDR3 loop spans 14 amino acids. The chain's CDR3 is CASSPTGGQTEAFF. CDR3 coding DNA: TGTGCCAGCAGTCCGACAGGGGGCCAGACTGAAGCTTTCTTT.

This clonotype appeared many times. The V and J genes are TRBV6-2 or TRBV6-3 and TRBJ2-3; unclear D gene. Germline loops: CDR1 MNHEY, CDR2 SVGEGT. Trimming took 8 bases from V and 4 from J, leaving 16 bases between them. The CDR3 contains 14 residues. The CDR3 protein is CASGPGKQPDTQYF. CDR3 nucleotide sequence: TGTGCCAGCGGCCCCGGCAAACAACCAGATACGCAGTATTTT.

This clonotype showed up just a few times. The rearrangement joins TRBV4-3 to TRBJ2-2; D gene ambiguous. There are 16 residues in the CDR3. The germline gives CDR1 LGHNA, CDR2 YSLEER. V shed 4 bases and J shed 0 bases, with 12 bases lying between them. The CDR3 region is CASSPRAAPNTGELFF. DNA for the CDR3: TGCGCCAGCAGCCCCCGGGCCGCGCCGAACACCGGGGAGCTGTTTTTT.

This clonotype was seen ten or more times. Mismatch with germline at one junction end may stem from a read error. The CDR3 DNA sequence: TGTGCCAGCAGCTTACAGGGGGTTCAAGAGACCCAGTACTTC. Translating it yields CASSLQGVQETQYF. The chain uses TRBV5-1 and TRBJ2-5, with 8 bases aligning to TRBD1. The germline V gene encodes CDR1 SGHRS and CDR2 YFSETQ. The CDR3 totals 14 residues.

Only a few counts were recorded for this clonotype. The V call is TRBV28, the J call TRBJ2-7, with a weak D call TRBD1 (5 bases). The V and J ends lost 6 bases and 2 bases respectively, with 8 bases between them. Germline values: CDR1 MDHEN, CDR2 SYDVKM. CDR3 size: 12 residues. CDR3 DNA: TGTGCCAGCAGCCAGACAGCCTACGAGCAGTACGTC. Residues: CASSQTAYEQYV.